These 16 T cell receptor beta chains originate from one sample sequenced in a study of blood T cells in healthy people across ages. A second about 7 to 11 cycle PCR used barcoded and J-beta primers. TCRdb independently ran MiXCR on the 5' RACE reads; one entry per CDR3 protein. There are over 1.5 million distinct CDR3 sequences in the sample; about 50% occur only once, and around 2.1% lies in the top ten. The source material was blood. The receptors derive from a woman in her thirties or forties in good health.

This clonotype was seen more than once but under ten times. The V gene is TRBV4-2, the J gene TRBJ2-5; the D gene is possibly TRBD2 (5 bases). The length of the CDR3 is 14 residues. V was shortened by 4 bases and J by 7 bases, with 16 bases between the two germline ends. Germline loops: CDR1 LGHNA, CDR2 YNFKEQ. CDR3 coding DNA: TGTGCCAGCAGCCGTCTCGGGGAACCGGGGACCCAGTACTTC. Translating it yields CASSRLGEPGTQYF.

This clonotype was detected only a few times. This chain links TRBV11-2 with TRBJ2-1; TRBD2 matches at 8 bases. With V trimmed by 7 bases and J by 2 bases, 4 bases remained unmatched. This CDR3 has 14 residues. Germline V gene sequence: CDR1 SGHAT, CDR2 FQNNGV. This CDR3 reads CASTRGGAYNEQFF. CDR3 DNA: TGTGCCAGCACCCGGGGGGGGGCCTACAATGAGCAGTTCTTC. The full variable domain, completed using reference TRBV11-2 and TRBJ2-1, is EAGVAQSPRYKIIEKRQSVAFWCNPISGHATLYWYQQILGQGPKLLIQFQNNGVVDDSQLPKDRFSAERLKGVDSTLKIQPAKLEDSAVYLCASTRGGAYNEQFFGPGTRLTVL.

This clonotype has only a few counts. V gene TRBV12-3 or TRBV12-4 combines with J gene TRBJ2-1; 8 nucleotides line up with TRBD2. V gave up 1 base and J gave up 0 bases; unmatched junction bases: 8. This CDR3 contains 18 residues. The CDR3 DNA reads TGTGCCAGCAGTTTAGATTCCCCAGCGGGGGCCTCCTACAATGAGCAGTTCTTC. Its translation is CASSLDSPAGASYNEQFF.

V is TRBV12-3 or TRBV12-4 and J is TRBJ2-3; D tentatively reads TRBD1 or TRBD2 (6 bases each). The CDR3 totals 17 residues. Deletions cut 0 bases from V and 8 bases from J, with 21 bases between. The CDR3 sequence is CASSLALGRGYGSTQYF. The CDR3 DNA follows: TGTGCCAGCAGTTTAGCGCTCGGCAGGGGCTACGGGAGTACGCAGTATTTT.

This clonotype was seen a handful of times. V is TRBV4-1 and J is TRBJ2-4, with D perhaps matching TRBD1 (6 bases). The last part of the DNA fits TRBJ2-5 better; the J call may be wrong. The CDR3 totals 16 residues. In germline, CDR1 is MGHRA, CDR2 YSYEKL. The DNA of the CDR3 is TGCGCCAGCAGCCATCCAACTACAGGGATCTTAGAGACCCAGTACTTC. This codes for CASSHPTTGILETQYF.

CDR3 protein: CASSNTVQETQYF. The CDR3, as DNA: TGTGCCAGCAGTAACACAGTCCAAGAGACCCAGTACTTC. V gene TRBV28 combines with J gene TRBJ2-5; D call uncertain. The germline V gene has CDR1 MDHEN and CDR2 SYDVKM. The CDR3 is made up of 13 amino acids. Trimming removed 5 bases from V and 1 base from J, with 8 bases in between.

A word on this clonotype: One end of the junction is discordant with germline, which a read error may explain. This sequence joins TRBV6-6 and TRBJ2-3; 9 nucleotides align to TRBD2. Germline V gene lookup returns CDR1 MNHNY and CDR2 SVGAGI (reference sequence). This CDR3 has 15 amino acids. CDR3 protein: CACSASGGPTDTQYF. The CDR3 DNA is TGTGCCTGCAGTGCGAGCGGGGGGCCCACAGATACGCAGTATTTT.

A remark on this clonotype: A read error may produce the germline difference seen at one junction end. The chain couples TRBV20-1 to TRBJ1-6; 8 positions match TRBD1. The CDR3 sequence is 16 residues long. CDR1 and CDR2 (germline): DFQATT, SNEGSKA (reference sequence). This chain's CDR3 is CGASHYPTGADSPLHF. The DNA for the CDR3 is TGCGGTGCTTCCCACTACCCGACAGGGGCGGATTCACCCCTCCACTTT.

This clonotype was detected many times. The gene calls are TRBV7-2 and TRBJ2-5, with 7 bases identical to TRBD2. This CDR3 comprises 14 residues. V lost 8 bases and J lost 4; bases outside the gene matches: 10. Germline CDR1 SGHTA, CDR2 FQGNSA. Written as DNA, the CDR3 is TGTGCCAGCGGTGGGCGGGGGTTCGGAGAGACCCAGTACTTC. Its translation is CASGGRGFGETQYF.

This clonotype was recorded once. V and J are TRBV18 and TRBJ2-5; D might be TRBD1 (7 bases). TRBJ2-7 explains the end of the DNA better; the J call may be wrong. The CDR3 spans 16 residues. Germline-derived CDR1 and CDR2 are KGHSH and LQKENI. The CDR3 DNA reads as TGTGCCAGCTCAGCACAAATCCGGACAGGAGGGGACGAGCAGTACTTC. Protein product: CASSAQIRTGGDEQYF.

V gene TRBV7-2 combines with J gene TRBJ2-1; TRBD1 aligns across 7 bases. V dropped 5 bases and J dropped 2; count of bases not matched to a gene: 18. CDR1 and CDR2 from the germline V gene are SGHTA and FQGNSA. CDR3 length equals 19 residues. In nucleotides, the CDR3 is TGTGCCAGCAGCCCAACCGGGACAGCTCGATCAGGCCCCTACAATGAGCAGTTCTTC. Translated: CASSPTGTARSGPYNEQFF.

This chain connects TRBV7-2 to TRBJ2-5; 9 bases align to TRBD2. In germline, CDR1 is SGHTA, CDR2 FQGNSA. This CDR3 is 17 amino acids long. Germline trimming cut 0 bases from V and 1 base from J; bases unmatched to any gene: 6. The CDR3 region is CASSLAPAGGPQETQYF. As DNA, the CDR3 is TGTGCCAGCAGCTTAGCGCCGGCGGGGGGGCCCCAAGAGACCCAGTACTTC.

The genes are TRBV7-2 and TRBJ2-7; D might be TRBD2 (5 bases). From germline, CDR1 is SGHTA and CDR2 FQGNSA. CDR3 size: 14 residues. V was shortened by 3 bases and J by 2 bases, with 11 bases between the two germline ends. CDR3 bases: TGTGCCAGCAGCTTCGACGGAGGAGCCTACGAGCAGTACTTC. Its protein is CASSFDGGAYEQYF. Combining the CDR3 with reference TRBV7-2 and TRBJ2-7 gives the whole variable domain GAGVSQSPSNKVTEKGKDVELRCDPISGHTALYWYRQSLGQGLEFLIYFQGNSAPDKSGLPSDRFSAERTGGSVSTLTIQRTQQEDSAVYLCASSFDGGAYEQYFGPGTRLTVT.

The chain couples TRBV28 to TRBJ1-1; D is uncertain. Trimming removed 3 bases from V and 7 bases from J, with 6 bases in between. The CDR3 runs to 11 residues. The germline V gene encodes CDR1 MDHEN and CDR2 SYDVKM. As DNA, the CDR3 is TGTGCCAGCAGTTTCATGGGTGAAGCTTTCTTT. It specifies CASSFMGEAFF.

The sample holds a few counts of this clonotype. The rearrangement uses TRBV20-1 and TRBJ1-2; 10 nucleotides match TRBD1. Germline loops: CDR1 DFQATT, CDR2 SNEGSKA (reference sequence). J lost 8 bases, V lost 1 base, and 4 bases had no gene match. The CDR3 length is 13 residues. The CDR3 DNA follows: TGCAGTGCTAGAGGGACAGGGGGTTTCGGCTACACCTTC. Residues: CSARGTGGFGYTF.

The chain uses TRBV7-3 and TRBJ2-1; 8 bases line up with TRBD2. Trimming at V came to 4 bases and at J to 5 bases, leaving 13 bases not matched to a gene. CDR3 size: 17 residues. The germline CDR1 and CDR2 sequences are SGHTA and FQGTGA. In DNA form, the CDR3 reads TGTGCCAGCAGCTCCCGGGTAGCGGGGCTTAGTAACAATGAGCAGTTCTTC. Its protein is CASSSRVAGLSNNEQFF.